The present T cell receptor (beta chain) was sequenced within a study of shared clonotypes between healthy human individuals. Whole-study results and caveats: The naive CD4 repertoires of a handful of donors were compared, and about 5% of clonotypes were shared. Investigators collected only blood, and repertoires in tissues likely differ. Represented diversity (both genetic and exposure-history) was limited by the small number of donors.

Note on this clone: Its antigen remains unknown.

V lost 5 bases, J lost 7 bases, and 12 bases lay in between. The germline CDR1 and CDR2 sequences are MDHEN and SYDVKM. The CDR3 has 13 residues. Here immunoSEQ multiplex PCR was the method, and the copy in TCRdb shows in-frame clones only, minus some. The sample has around 1.6 million clones, 95% to 99% seen once. This rearrangement joins TRBV28 to TRBJ1-5; maybe TRBD1 (5 bases). This sequence originates from a man younger than 45 in good health. The specimen was naive CD4+ T cells sorted from blood. Subset defined: CD45RA+ positively selected. The CDR3 is CASSGGVRQPQHF. CDR3 in DNA: TGTGCCAGCAGTGGGGGGGTTCGACAGCCCCAGCATTTT.